Listed below are T cell receptor beta chains from one sample, sequenced in a study of T cell responses to AZD1222 COVID-19 vaccine. Clones were read by immunoSEQ multiplex PCR, and TCRdb kept only the in-frame ones, dropping some. The repertoire holds about 83,000 clones, 86% seen once, with 8.5% to 9% in the top ten. Sample: peripheral blood, taken on day 0 of AZD1222 vaccination. These receptors all come from an adult in good health. Both conserved end residues are part of each CDR3. The D gene is left open where the match is weak. Rows give clone size only sometimes, using once, few, many, or a class for an expanded clone.

clone size: few
V gene: TRBV3-1/TRBV3-2
D gene: -
J gene: TRBJ1-4
CDR3 protein: CASSLLGPSEKLFF
CDR3 DNA: TGTGCCAGCAGCCTCCTGGGGCCGTCAGAAAAACTGTTTTTT

clone size: once
V gene: TRBV27
D gene: -
J gene: TRBJ2-5
CDR3 protein: CASSYGGGETQYF
CDR3 DNA: TGTGCCAGCAGTTATGGCGGTGGGGAGACCCAGTACTTC

clone size: -
V gene: TRBV10-3
D gene: -
J gene: TRBJ1-1
CDR3 protein: CATSTGESAEAFF
CDR3 DNA: TGTGCCACCTCGACAGGAGAGTCCGCTGAAGCTTTCTTT

clone size: -
V gene: TRBV19
D gene: -
J gene: TRBJ2-7
CDR3 protein: CASSIGQGGNSEQYF
CDR3 DNA: TGTGCCAGTAGTATAGGACAGGGAGGTAACTCCGAGCAGTACTTC

clone size: -
V gene: TRBV15
D gene: TRBD1
J gene: TRBJ1-1
CDR3 protein: CATSRDLAQGAIEAFF
CDR3 DNA: TGTGCCACCAGCAGAGATCTGGCACAGGGGGCTATTGAAGCTTTCTTT

clone size: -
V gene: TRBV18
D gene: TRBD1
J gene: TRBJ1-5
CDR3 protein: CASSQNLPAGQGFQPQHF
CDR3 DNA: TGTGCCAGCTCACAAAACCTTCCCGCGGGACAGGGCTTTCAGCCCCAGCATTTT

clone size: -
V gene: TRBV11-2
D gene: -
J gene: TRBJ2-3
CDR3 protein: CASSFYTGPADTQYF
CDR3 DNA: TGTGCCAGCAGCTTCTACACGGGCCCTGCAGATACGCAGTATTTT

clone size: -
V gene: TRBV5-1
D gene: -
J gene: TRBJ2-2
CDR3 protein: CASRGASNTGELFF
CDR3 DNA: TGCGCCAGCCGGGGCGCATCGAACACCGGGGAGCTGTTTTTT

clone size: -
V gene: TRBV4-1
D gene: TRBD1
J gene: TRBJ2-2
CDR3 protein: CASSQPYPGQGNTGELFF
CDR3 DNA: TGCGCCAGCAGCCAACCTTACCCCGGACAGGGGAACACCGGGGAGCTGTTTTTT

clone size: few
V gene: TRBV4-2
D gene: TRBD1
J gene: TRBJ1-4
CDR3 protein: CASSQAQGGGEKLFF
CDR3 DNA: TGTGCCAGCAGCCAAGCACAGGGAGGGGGCGAAAAACTGTTTTTT

clone size: -
V gene: TRBV30
D gene: -
J gene: TRBJ2-7
CDR3 protein: CAWSVGGASYEQYF
CDR3 DNA: TGTGCCTGGAGTGTCGGGGGAGCCTCCTACGAGCAGTACTTC

clone size: few
V gene: TRBV3-1/TRBV3-2
D gene: -
J gene: TRBJ1-2
CDR3 protein: CASSQGGRGGSGYTF
CDR3 DNA: TGTGCCAGCAGCCAAGGCGGTCGGGGAGGGTCTGGCTACACCTTC

clone size: -
V gene: TRBV15
D gene: -
J gene: TRBJ2-7
CDR3 protein: CATSSRLGNYEQYF
CDR3 DNA: TGTGCCACCAGCAGTCGGTTAGGGAACTACGAGCAGTACTTC

clone size: -
V gene: TRBV2
D gene: -
J gene: TRBJ2-3
CDR3 protein: CASSLGTGGRTQYF
CDR3 DNA: TGTGCCAGCAGCCTCGGGACTGGTGGAAGGACGCAGTATTTT

clone size: -
V gene: TRBV3-1/TRBV3-2
D gene: -
J gene: TRBJ2-3
CDR3 protein: CASNNPRGVEDTQYF
CDR3 DNA: TGTGCCAGCAACAACCCCAGGGGAGTAGAAGATACGCAGTATTTT

clone size: once
V gene: TRBV29-1
D gene: -
J gene: TRBJ2-1
CDR3 protein: CSGTFGQGGNEQFF
CDR3 DNA: TGCAGCGGTACATTCGGACAGGGAGGGAATGAGCAGTTCTTC

clone size: once
V gene: TRBV27
D gene: -
J gene: TRBJ2-7
CDR3 protein: CASSMGLQQYF
CDR3 DNA: TGTGCCAGCAGCATGGGACTCCAGCAGTACTTC

clone size: -
V gene: TRBV12-3/TRBV12-4
D gene: -
J gene: TRBJ2-7
CDR3 protein: CASSLAPYEQYF
CDR3 DNA: TGTGCCAGCAGTTTAGCTCCCTACGAGCAGTACTTC

clone size: -
V gene: TRBV7-2
D gene: -
J gene: TRBJ1-2
CDR3 protein: CASSPQSGAWNGYTF
CDR3 DNA: TGTGCCAGCAGCCCCCAATCAGGGGCATGGAATGGCTACACCTTC

clone size: -
V gene: TRBV7-2
D gene: -
J gene: TRBJ2-1
CDR3 protein: CASSLALGSNEQFF
CDR3 DNA: TGTGCCAGCAGCTTAGCGCTGGGGTCCAATGAGCAGTTCTTC

clone size: -
V gene: TRBV5-6
D gene: -
J gene: TRBJ1-2
CDR3 protein: CASSPTGAIFGYTF
CDR3 DNA: TGTGCCAGCAGCCCGACTGGCGCGATTTTTGGCTACACCTTC

clone size: -
V gene: TRBV2
D gene: TRBD1
J gene: TRBJ1-4
CDR3 protein: CASSPGQGIEKLFF
CDR3 DNA: TGTGCCAGCAGCCCGGGACAGGGGATTGAAAAACTGTTTTTT

clone size: -
V gene: TRBV15
D gene: TRBD1
J gene: TRBJ1-3
CDR3 protein: CATSRQDRGENTIYF
CDR3 DNA: TGTGCCACCAGCAGACAGGACAGGGGCGAAAACACCATATATTTT

clone size: -
V gene: TRBV15
D gene: -
J gene: TRBJ1-5
CDR3 protein: CATARQGGQPQHF
CDR3 DNA: TGTGCCACCGCAAGGCAAGGGGGTCAGCCCCAGCATTTT

clone size: -
V gene: TRBV28
D gene: -
J gene: TRBJ1-4
CDR3 protein: CASSLQGGGGKLFF
CDR3 DNA: TGTGCCAGCAGCCTACAGGGAGGGGGGGGTAAACTGTTTTTT

clone size: -
V gene: TRBV19
D gene: -
J gene: TRBJ2-5
CDR3 protein: CASSFRGGDWYETQYF
CDR3 DNA: TGTGCCAGTAGTTTCAGAGGAGGTGATTGGTACGAGACCCAGTACTTC

clone size: -
V gene: TRBV24-1
D gene: TRBD1
J gene: TRBJ2-3
CDR3 protein: CAAAGGTSTDTQYF
CDR3 DNA: TGTGCCGCTGCAGGGGGAACTAGCACAGATACGCAGTATTTT

clone size: -
V gene: TRBV19
D gene: -
J gene: TRBJ1-4
CDR3 protein: CASSISATNEKLFF
CDR3 DNA: TGTGCCAGTAGTATAAGTGCAACTAATGAAAAACTGTTTTTT

clone size: -
V gene: TRBV27
D gene: TRBD2
J gene: TRBJ2-7
CDR3 protein: CASSLSLGLAGSSYEQYF
CDR3 DNA: TGTGCCAGCAGTTTATCGCTGGGACTAGCGGGTTCCTCCTACGAGCAGTACTTC

clone size: once
V gene: TRBV9
D gene: -
J gene: TRBJ2-3
CDR3 protein: CASNADSTDTQYF
CDR3 DNA: TGTGCCAGCAACGCAGATAGCACAGATACGCAGTATTTT

clone size: -
V gene: TRBV18
D gene: -
J gene: TRBJ1-1
CDR3 protein: CASSPIGTEAFF
CDR3 DNA: TGTGCCAGCTCACCAATTGGCACTGAAGCTTTCTTT

clone size: -
V gene: TRBV2
D gene: -
J gene: TRBJ1-2
CDR3 protein: CASKLDGENYGYTF
CDR3 DNA: TGTGCCAGCAAGCTTGATGGCGAAAACTATGGCTACACCTTC

clone size: -
V gene: TRBV3-1/TRBV3-2
D gene: -
J gene: TRBJ2-2
CDR3 protein: CASSQLGKTGELFF
CDR3 DNA: TGTGCCAGCAGCCAATTGGGAAAGACCGGGGAGCTGTTTTTT

clone size: -
V gene: TRBV7-2
D gene: TRBD1
J gene: TRBJ2-7
CDR3 protein: CASSVNRGSYEQYF
CDR3 DNA: TGTGCCAGCAGCGTTAACAGGGGCTCCTACGAGCAGTACTTC

clone size: -
V gene: TRBV7-2
D gene: TRBD2
J gene: TRBJ2-5
CDR3 protein: CASSPGLAGGRETQYF
CDR3 DNA: TGTGCCAGCAGCCCAGGACTAGCGGGAGGGCGAGAGACCCAGTACTTC

clone size: -
V gene: TRBV19
D gene: -
J gene: TRBJ1-6
CDR3 protein: CASSIEGAASPLHF
CDR3 DNA: TGTGCCAGTAGTATAGAAGGGGCAGCTTCACCCCTCCACTTT

clone size: -
V gene: TRBV27
D gene: TRBD2
J gene: TRBJ2-2
CDR3 protein: CASSSPGGVDTGELFF
CDR3 DNA: TGTGCCAGCAGTTCCCCGGGGGGGGTCGACACCGGGGAGCTGTTTTTT

clone size: -
V gene: TRBV18
D gene: TRBD1
J gene: TRBJ1-4
CDR3 protein: CASSPGQAPMKKLFF
CDR3 DNA: TGTGCCAGCTCACCAGGACAGGCCCCTATGAAAAAACTGTTTTTT

clone size: -
V gene: TRBV4-1
D gene: TRBD2
J gene: TRBJ2-3
CDR3 protein: CASSPGQLSTSGRMDTQYF
CDR3 DNA: TGCGCCAGCAGCCCGGGACAGTTGTCGACTAGCGGGAGAATGGATACGCAGTATTTT

clone size: -
V gene: TRBV3-1/TRBV3-2
D gene: -
J gene: TRBJ1-2
CDR3 protein: CASSQGYPGGRANYGYTF
CDR3 DNA: TGTGCCAGCAGCCAAGGGTACCCGGGAGGCCGAGCTAACTATGGCTACACCTTC

clone size: -
V gene: TRBV2
D gene: -
J gene: TRBJ1-6
CDR3 protein: CASRKAVRGDSPLHF
CDR3 DNA: TGTGCCAGCAGGAAGGCGGTAAGGGGGGATTCACCCCTCCACTTT

clone size: -
V gene: TRBV23-1
D gene: -
J gene: TRBJ1-5
CDR3 protein: CASSQSGRRDQPQHF
CDR3 DNA: TGCGCCAGCAGTCAATCTGGGCGGCGGGATCAGCCCCAGCATTTT

clone size: -
V gene: TRBV4-3
D gene: -
J gene: TRBJ2-6
CDR3 protein: CASSQVGYGSGANVLTF
CDR3 DNA: TGCGCCAGCAGCCAAGTAGGATACGGCTCTGGGGCCAACGTCCTGACTTTC

clone size: -
V gene: TRBV18
D gene: -
J gene: TRBJ1-2
CDR3 protein: CASSPQEDAYGYTF
CDR3 DNA: TGTGCCAGCTCACCACAGGAAGATGCCTATGGCTACACCTTC

clone size: -
V gene: TRBV10-3
D gene: TRBD2
J gene: TRBJ2-3
CDR3 protein: CATLTSGDTQYF
CDR3 DNA: TGTGCCACCCTGACTAGCGGCGATACGCAGTATTTT

clone size: -
V gene: TRBV5-5
D gene: TRBD2
J gene: TRBJ2-5
CDR3 protein: CASSLASGQETQYF
CDR3 DNA: TGTGCCAGCAGCTTGGCTAGCGGGCAAGAGACCCAGTACTTC

clone size: -
V gene: TRBV27
D gene: -
J gene: TRBJ1-5
CDR3 protein: CASSLYVGRGYNQPQHF
CDR3 DNA: TGTGCCAGCAGTTTATATGTGGGCAGGGGTTACAATCAGCCCCAGCATTTT

clone size: once
V gene: TRBV10-3
D gene: -
J gene: TRBJ1-2
CDR3 protein: CAISEEGTGNGYTF
CDR3 DNA: TGTGCCATCAGTGAGGAAGGCACGGGGAATGGCTACACCTTC